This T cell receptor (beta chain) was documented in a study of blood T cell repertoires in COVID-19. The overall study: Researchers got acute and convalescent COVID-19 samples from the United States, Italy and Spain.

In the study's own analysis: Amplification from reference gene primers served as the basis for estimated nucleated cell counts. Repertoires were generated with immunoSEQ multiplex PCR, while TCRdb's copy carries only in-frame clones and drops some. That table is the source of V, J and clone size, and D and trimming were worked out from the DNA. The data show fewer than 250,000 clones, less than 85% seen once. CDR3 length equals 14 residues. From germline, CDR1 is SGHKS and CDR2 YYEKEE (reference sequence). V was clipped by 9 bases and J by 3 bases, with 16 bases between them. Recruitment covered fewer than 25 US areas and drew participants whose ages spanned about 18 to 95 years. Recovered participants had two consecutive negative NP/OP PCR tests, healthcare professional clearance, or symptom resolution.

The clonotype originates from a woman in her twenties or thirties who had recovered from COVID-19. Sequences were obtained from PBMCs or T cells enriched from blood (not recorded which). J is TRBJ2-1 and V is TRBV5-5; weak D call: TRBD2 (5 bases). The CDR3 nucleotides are TGTGCCACTACACAGACTAAACTCTACAATGAGCAGTTCTTC. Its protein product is CATTQTKLYNEQFF.